One and the same sample provided the 21 T cell receptor beta chains below, sequenced in a study of regulatory T cells in long-lasting Graves disease. Time point specified: persistent/refractory GD, antithyroid drugs over 5 years with positive TRAb. Generation of the TCR library employed RNA extracted from PBMCs. TCR beta libraries were built with iRepertoire HTBI primers and Arm-PCR of CDR3 regions. TCRdb passed the multiplex PCR reads through MiXCR, listing each CDR3 protein once. The data hold 300,000 to 350,000 distinct CDR3 sequences, with 15% to 20% observed a single time. The sequenced sample was peripheral blood mononuclear cells (PBMCs), obtained when the disease was refractory, from a patient treated with antithyroid drugs. The receptor set was obtained from a female donor with Graves disease.

This clonotype was recorded at least ten times. The chain couples TRBV7-2 to TRBJ2-7; TRBD1 might be the D (5 bases). The CDR3 spans 15 residues. With 0 bases removed from V and 3 bases from J, the gap between germline ends came to 12 bases. Germline V gene sequence: CDR1 SGHTA, CDR2 FQGNSA. CDR3 region: CASSLAPGHVYEQYF. The CDR3 region has the DNA TGTGCCAGCAGCTTAGCGCCTGGACACGTCTACGAGCAGTACTTC.

This clonotype was counted ten times or more. The genes are TRBV2 and TRBJ2-4; D remains unclear. V lost 6 bases and J 5 bases, leaving 8 bases between the germline ends. Germline-derived CDR1 and CDR2 are SNHLY and FYNNEI. The CDR3 has 12 residues. The CDR3 region is CASRRQENIQYF. CDR3 bases: TGTGCCAGCAGGAGGCAGGAAAACATTCAGTACTTC.

The CDR3 DNA sequence: TGTGCCAACTCGGGGACAACTAACACTGAAGCTTTCTTT. Protein sequence: CANSGTTNTEAFF. V and J are TRBV7-9 and TRBJ1-1; TRBD1 is a possible D gene (6 bases). Germline-derived CDR1 and CDR2 are SEHNR and FQNEAQ (reference sequence). The CDR3 is 13 residues long. V was clipped by 10 bases and J by 2 bases, with 14 bases between them.

J is TRBJ2-3 and V is TRBV7-9; a possible D gene is TRBD2 (5 bases). The CDR3 has 15 amino acids. The germline gives CDR1 SEHNR, CDR2 FQNEAQ (reference sequence). Trimming cost V 2 bases and J 0 bases, with 9 bases left between them. The CDR3 protein is CASSLPSGSTDTQYF. DNA for the CDR3: TGTGCCAGCAGCTTACCGTCGGGGAGCACAGATACGCAGTATTTT.

The sample holds many counts of this clonotype. The chain combines TRBV9 with TRBJ1-4, with 8 bases fitting TRBD1. Trimming cost V 4 bases and J 4 bases; bases outside gene matches: 3. Germline V gene data show CDR1 as SGDLS and CDR2 as YYNGEE. This CDR3 has 14 amino acids. The CDR3 loop reads CASSLGQGNEKLFF. CDR3 bases: TGTGCCAGCAGCCTCGGACAGGGTAATGAAAAACTGTTTTTT.

This clonotype has at least ten counts. The chain links TRBV6-1 to TRBJ2-7, with 11 positions matching TRBD2. The germline V gene has CDR1 MNHNS and CDR2 SASEGT. The J segment lost 6 bases and the V segment lost 2 bases, leaving 6 bases of the junction unmatched. The CDR3 is 15 amino acids. CDR3 DNA sequence: TGTGCCAGCAGTGAACGACTAGCGGGAAGGAGCGAGCAGTACTTC. Translating it yields CASSERLAGRSEQYF.

Ten or more counts support this clonotype. The chain's CDR3 is CSVDYGARETQYF. The CDR3 DNA follows: TGCAGCGTTGATTATGGGGCACGAGAGACCCAGTACTTC. The chain has TRBV29-1 and TRBJ2-5, with D perhaps TRBD1 (5 bases). The V end was cut by 3 bases, the J end by 4 bases, with 12 bases between. Germline V gene sequence: CDR1 SQVTM, CDR2 ANQGSEA. CDR3 length: 13 amino acids.

The chain employs TRBV20-1 and TRBJ2-5; TRBD2 aligns across 8 bases. With 3 bases clipped from V and 5 bases from J, the junction kept 8 bases outside the gene matches. Germline V gives CDR1 DFQATT, CDR2 SNEGSKA (reference sequence). This CDR3 has 14 amino acids. CDR3 sequence: CSASFLAGEETQYF. CDR3 DNA sequence: TGCAGTGCTAGTTTCCTAGCGGGTGAGGAGACCCAGTACTTC.

This clonotype was seen only a few times. V usage is TRBV6-2 or TRBV6-3 and J usage is TRBJ1-2, with D tentatively TRBD1 (6 bases). Trimming left V 6 bases short and J 2 bases short, with 19 bases between. This CDR3 region has 16 residues. Germline V gene data show CDR1 as MNHEY and CDR2 as SVGEGT. The CDR3: CASRASPGTQNYGYTF. Here the CDR3 DNA reads TGTGCCAGCAGAGCTAGTCCCGGGACACAAAACTATGGCTACACCTTC.

At least ten counts were recorded for this clonotype. The chain recombines TRBV30 with TRBJ2-5; D uncertain. Trimming pared 4 bases from V and 0 bases from J, leaving 12 bases between. The germline V gene has CDR1 GTSNPN and CDR2 SVGIG (reference sequence). CDR3 length: 14 amino acids. The CDR3 DNA sequence: TGTGCCTGGAACAAAGACACTTACCAAGAGACCCAGTACTTC. It codes for CAWNKDTYQETQYF.

This clonotype showed up many times. The chain joins TRBV2 to TRBJ2-5; D not resolved. CDR1 is SNHLY, CDR2 FYNNEI, per germline. V shed 3 bases and J shed 1 base, with 0 bases lying between them. The CDR3 has 11 residues. CDR3: CASSDQETQYF. CDR3 DNA sequence: TGTGCCAGCAGTGACCAAGAGACCCAGTACTTC.

This clonotype has at least ten counts. The rearrangement uses TRBV7-9 and TRBJ2-7; 7 nucleotides agree with TRBD1. J lost 0 bases, V lost 5 bases, and 4 bases had no gene match. Germline V gene lookup returns CDR1 SEHNR and CDR2 FQNEAQ (reference sequence). This CDR3 region has 14 residues. CDR3 sequence reads: CASSSWTGSYEQYF. DNA for the CDR3: TGTGCCAGCAGCAGCTGGACAGGCTCCTACGAGCAGTACTTC.

The DNA for the CDR3 is TGTGCCAGCAGCTCTAGCGGGGGGGCTAGTCTCACAGATACGCAGTATTTT. As protein: CASSSSGGASLTDTQYF. The rearrangement links TRBV3-1 to TRBJ2-3, with TRBD2 matching over 12 bases. This CDR3 comprises 17 residues. V was pared by 5 bases and J by 2 bases, with 8 bases of the junction left unmatched. Germline values: CDR1 LGHDT, CDR2 YNNKEL (reference sequence).

In this sample, this clonotype turned up many times. This chain connects TRBV11-2 to TRBJ2-2; D possibly corresponds to TRBD1 (5 bases). Germline V gene data show CDR1 as SGHAT and CDR2 as FQNNGV. Trimming shortened V by 2 bases and J by 2 bases, and 9 bases separated the two germline ends. This CDR3 region has 15 residues. In DNA form, the CDR3 reads TGTGCCAGCAGCTTACCAGGGTTTAACACCGGGGAGCTGTTTTTT. It is translated as CASSLPGFNTGELFF.

Ten or more counts support this clonotype. The gene calls are TRBV6-5 and TRBJ2-7; D unclear. V lost 0 bases and J 6 bases, leaving 18 bases between the germline ends. Per germline, CDR1 MNHEY and CDR2 SVGAGI. The CDR3 is made up of 16 amino acids. The DNA for the CDR3 is TGTGCCAGCAGTTACTCGGTACTGACCCGACCCCTCGAGCAGTACTTC. It is translated as CASSYSVLTRPLEQYF.

V and J are TRBV11-2 and TRBJ2-7; TRBD2 matches 8 bases. Unmatched junction bases numbered 20, after V lost 5 bases and J lost 5 bases. Germline V lookup: CDR1 SGHAT, CDR2 FQNNGV. The CDR3 spans 18 residues. CDR3 sequence: CASSRPLAGGPPGNEQYF. The CDR3 DNA reads as TGTGCCAGCAGCAGGCCCTTGGCGGGAGGACCTCCTGGGAACGAGCAGTACTTC.

This clonotype was observed a handful of times. CDR3: CASGLVIGQTYEQYF. In nucleotides, the CDR3 is TGTGCTAGTGGTTTGGTAATTGGTCAGACCTACGAGCAGTACTTC. The chain is built from TRBV12-5 and TRBJ2-7; D is ambiguous. V was cut by 0 bases and J by 2 bases, with 11 bases left in between. CDR1 and CDR2 from the germline V gene are LGHNT and FRNRAP. This CDR3 contains 15 residues.

The sample holds a few counts of this clonotype. This sequence joins TRBV13 and TRBJ1-2; D not certain. With 0 bases removed from V and 3 bases from J, the gap between germline ends came to 11 bases. Looked up from germline, CDR1 is PRHDT and CDR2 is FYEKMQ (reference sequence). The CDR3 is 15 amino acids. CDR3 nucleotide sequence: TGTGCCAGCAGCTTAGGGGCCAGGCGGGACTATGGCTACACCTTC. Amino acid sequence: CASSLGARRDYGYTF.

This clonotype was seen at least ten times. The V call is TRBV28, the J call TRBJ2-1, with TRBD1 matching 8 bases. V lost 10 bases and J lost 6; bases outside the gene matches: 8. The CDR3 has 13 residues. CDR1 is MDHEN, CDR2 SYDVKM, per germline. The DNA of the CDR3 is TGTGCCAACCAGGACAGGGCGGGCAATGAGCAGTTCTTC. It specifies CANQDRAGNEQFF.

This rearrangement joins TRBV20-1 to TRBJ2-7; TRBD2 agrees at 7 bases. J lost 4 bases, V lost 0 bases, and 15 bases had no gene match. The CDR3 consists of 17 residues. Germline CDR1 reads DFQATT; CDR2 reads SNEGSKA (reference sequence). In DNA form, the CDR3 reads TGCAGTGCTAGAGATCCCCGGGGTAGCGGGTCGCTATACGAGCAGTACTTC. Amino acid sequence: CSARDPRGSGSLYEQYF.

About this clonotype: Given a much more abundant clone one base away, this may be a read error. The V gene is TRBV7-2, the J gene TRBJ2-5, with a possible D match to TRBD1 (6 bases). Germline-derived CDR1 and CDR2 are SGHTA and FQGNSA. This CDR3 is 15 amino acids long. The CDR3 protein is CAGSLAGTFAETQYF. The CDR3, as DNA: TGTGCCGGCAGCTTAGCAGGGACATTTGCGGAGACCCAGTACTTC.